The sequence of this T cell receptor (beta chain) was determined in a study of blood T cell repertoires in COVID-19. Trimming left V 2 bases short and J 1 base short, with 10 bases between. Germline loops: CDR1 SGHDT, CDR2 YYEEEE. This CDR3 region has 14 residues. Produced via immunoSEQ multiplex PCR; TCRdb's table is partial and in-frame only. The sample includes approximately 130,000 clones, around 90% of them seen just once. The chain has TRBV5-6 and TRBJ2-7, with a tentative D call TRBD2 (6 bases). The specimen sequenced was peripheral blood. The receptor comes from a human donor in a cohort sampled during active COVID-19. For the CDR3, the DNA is TGTGCCAGCAGCTTTGGAGGGGATTCCTACGAGCAGTACTTC. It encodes CASSFGGDSYEQYF.